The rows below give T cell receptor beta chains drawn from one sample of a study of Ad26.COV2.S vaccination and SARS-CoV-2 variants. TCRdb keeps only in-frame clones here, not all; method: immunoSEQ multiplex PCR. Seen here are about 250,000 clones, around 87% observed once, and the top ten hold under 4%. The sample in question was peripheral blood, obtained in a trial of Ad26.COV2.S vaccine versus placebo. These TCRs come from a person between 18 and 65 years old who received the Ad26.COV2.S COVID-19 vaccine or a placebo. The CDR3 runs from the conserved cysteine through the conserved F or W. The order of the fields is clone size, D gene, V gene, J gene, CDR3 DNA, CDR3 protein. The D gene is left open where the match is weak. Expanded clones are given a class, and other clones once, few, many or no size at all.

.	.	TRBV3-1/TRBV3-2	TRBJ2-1	TGTGCCAGCAGCCAAGGAGCGGGCCCCCTGGGTGAGCAGTTCTTC	CASSQGAGPLGEQFF
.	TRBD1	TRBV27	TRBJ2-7	TGTGCCAGCAGTTTATCGGGGACAGGAGCCTACGAGCAGTACTTC	CASSLSGTGAYEQYF
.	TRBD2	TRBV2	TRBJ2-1	TGTGCCAGCAGACTAGCGGGATTGGGTGAGCAGTTCTTC	CASRLAGLGEQFF
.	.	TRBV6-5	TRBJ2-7	TGTGCCAGCAGTTACTCGAGTGCGGGTTTTTGGGAGCAGTACTTC	CASSYSSAGFWEQYF
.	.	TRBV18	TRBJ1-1	TGTGCCAGCTCACCCCCTGGGGACACTGAAGCTTTCTTT	CASSPPGDTEAFF
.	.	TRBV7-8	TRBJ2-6	TGTGCCAGCAGCTTATGGGGATCTGGGGCCAACGTCCTGACTTTC	CASSLWGSGANVLTF
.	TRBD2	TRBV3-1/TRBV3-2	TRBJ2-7	TGTGCCAGCAGCCAAGTCCCGAGCGGGGGATCCTACGAGCAGTACTTC	CASSQVPSGGSYEQYF
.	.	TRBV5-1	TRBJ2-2	TGCGCCAGCACAGGATCACTGAGCACCGGGGAGCTGTTTTTT	CASTGSLSTGELFF
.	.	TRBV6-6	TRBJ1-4	TGTGCCAGCACCTTACAGTTACCTAATGAAAAACTGTTTTTT	CASTLQLPNEKLFF
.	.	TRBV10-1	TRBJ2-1	TGCGCCAGCAGTGAGATCAAAACTAATGAGCAGTTCTTC	CASSEIKTNEQFF
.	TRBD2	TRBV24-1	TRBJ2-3	TGTGCCACCAGTGATCTGGGACTAGCGGGTCATCAAGATACGCAGTATTTT	CATSDLGLAGHQDTQYF
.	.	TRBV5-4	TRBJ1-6	TGTGCCAGCAGACCGCGGGGGAAGGATAATTCACCCCTCCACTTT	CASRPRGKDNSPLHF
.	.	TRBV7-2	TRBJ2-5	TGTGCCAGCAGCTTAGACCGGGAGACCCAGTACTTC	CASSLDRETQYF
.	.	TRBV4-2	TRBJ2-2	TGTGCCAGCAGCCAAGATCGAGGAGACTTGCGGAACACCGGGGAGCTGTTTTTT	CASSQDRGDLRNTGELFF
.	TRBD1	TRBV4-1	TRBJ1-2	TGCGCCAGCAGCCATGACATAGGGGGCAATGGCTACACCTTC	CASSHDIGGNGYTF
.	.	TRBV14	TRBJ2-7	TGTGCCAGCAGCCAAGGCTTTTCGGCAACAGGCATCTACGAGCAGTACTTC	CASSQGFSATGIYEQYF
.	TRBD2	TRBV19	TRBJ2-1	TGTGCCAGTAGTTGGACTAGCGGGGGGGATAGTGAGCAGTTCTTC	CASSWTSGGDSEQFF
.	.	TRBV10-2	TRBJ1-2	TGCGCCAGCAGTGCCCGGGGGCAAGACTATGGCTACACCTTC	CASSARGQDYGYTF
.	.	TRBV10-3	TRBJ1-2	TGTGCCATCAGTGAGGTTGGCAGTACTAACTATGGCTACACCTTC	CAISEVGSTNYGYTF
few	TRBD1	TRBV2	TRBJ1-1	TGTGCCAGCAGTAGACAGGGCGCAGCTTTCTTT	CASSRQGAAFF
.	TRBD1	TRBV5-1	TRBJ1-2	TGCGCCAGCAGCCTGGACAGGGTAACGGGTGGCTACACCTTC	CASSLDRVTGGYTF
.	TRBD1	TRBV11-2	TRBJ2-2	TGTGCCAGCAGACCGACAGGGACCGGGGAGCTGTTTTTT	CASRPTGTGELFF
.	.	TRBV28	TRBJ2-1	TGTGCCAGCGCAACCGGGGGCATCGCTGAGCAGTTCTTC	CASATGGIAEQFF
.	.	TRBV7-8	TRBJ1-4	TGTGCCAGCAGCTTAGTTCACAGCGTGTCTCTACTTAATGAAAAACTGTTTTTT	CASSLVHSVSLLNEKLFF
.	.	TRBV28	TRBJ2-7	TGTGCCAGCAGTCCCGCCACAGGGAACCCCTACGAGCAGTACTTC	CASSPATGNPYEQYF